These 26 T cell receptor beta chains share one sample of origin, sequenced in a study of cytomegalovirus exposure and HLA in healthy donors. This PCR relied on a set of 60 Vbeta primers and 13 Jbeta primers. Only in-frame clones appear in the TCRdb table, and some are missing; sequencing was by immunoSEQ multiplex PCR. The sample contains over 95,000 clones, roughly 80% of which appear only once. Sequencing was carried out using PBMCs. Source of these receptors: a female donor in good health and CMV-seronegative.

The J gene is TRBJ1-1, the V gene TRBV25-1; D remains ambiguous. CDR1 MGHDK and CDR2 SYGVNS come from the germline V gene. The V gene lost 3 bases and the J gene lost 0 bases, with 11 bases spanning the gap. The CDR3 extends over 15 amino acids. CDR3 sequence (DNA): TGTGCCAGCAGTGAGGGCAGTACCATGAACACTGAAGCTTTCTTT. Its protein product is CASSEGSTMNTEAFF.

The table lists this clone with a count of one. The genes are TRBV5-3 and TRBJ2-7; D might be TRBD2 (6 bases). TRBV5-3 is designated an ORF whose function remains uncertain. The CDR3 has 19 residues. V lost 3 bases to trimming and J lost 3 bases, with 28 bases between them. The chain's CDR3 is CARSWAEKRKTRWHYEQYF. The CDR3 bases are TGTGCCAGAAGCTGGGCCGAAAAGAGAAAGACTAGATGGCACTACGAGCAGTACTTC.

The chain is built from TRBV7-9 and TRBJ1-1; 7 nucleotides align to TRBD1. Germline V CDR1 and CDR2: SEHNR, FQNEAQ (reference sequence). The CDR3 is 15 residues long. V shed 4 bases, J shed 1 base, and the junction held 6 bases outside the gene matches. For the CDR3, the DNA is TGTGCCAGCAGCTCGTACAGGGGATCGAACACTGAAGCTTTCTTT. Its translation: CASSSYRGSNTEAFF. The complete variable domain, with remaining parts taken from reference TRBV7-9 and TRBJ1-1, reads DTGVSQNPRHKITKRGQNVTFRCDPISEHNRLYWYRQTLGQGPEFLTYFQNEAQLEKSRLLSDRFSAERPKGSFSTLEIQRTEQGDSAMYLCASSSYRGSNTEAFFGQGTRLTVV.

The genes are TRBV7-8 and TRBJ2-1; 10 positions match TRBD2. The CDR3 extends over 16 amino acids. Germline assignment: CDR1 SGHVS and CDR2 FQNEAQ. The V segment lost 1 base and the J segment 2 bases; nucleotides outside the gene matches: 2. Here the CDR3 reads CASSLEAGGTYNEQFF. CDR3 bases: TGTGCCAGCAGCTTAGAAGCGGGGGGGACCTACAATGAGCAGTTCTTC. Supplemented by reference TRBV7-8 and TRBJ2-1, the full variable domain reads GAGVSQSPRYKVAKRGQDVALRCDPISGHVSLFWYQQALGQGPEFLTYFQNEAQLDKSGLPSDRFFAERPEGSVSTLKIQRTQQEDSAVYLCASSLEAGGTYNEQFFGPGTRLTVL.

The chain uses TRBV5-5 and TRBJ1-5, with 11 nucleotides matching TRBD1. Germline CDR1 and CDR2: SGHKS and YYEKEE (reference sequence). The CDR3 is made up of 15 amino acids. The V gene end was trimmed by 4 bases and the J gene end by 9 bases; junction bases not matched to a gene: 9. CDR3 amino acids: CASSVGTGGRRPQHF. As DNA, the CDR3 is TGTGCCAGCAGCGTAGGGACAGGGGGTAGACGGCCCCAGCATTTT.

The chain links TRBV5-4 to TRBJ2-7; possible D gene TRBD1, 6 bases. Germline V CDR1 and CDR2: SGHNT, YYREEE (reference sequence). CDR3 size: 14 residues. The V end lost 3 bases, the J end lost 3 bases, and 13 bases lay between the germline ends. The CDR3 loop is CASSSPQGNYEQYF. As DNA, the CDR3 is TGTGCCAGCAGCTCCCCCCAGGGGAACTACGAGCAGTACTTC.

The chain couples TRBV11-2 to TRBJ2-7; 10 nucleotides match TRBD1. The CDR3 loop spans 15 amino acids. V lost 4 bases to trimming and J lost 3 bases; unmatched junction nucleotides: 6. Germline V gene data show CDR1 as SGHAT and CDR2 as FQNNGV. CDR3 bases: TGTGCCAGCAGCTCGATCCGGGACAGGGGCTACGAGCAGTACTTC. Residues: CASSSIRDRGYEQYF.

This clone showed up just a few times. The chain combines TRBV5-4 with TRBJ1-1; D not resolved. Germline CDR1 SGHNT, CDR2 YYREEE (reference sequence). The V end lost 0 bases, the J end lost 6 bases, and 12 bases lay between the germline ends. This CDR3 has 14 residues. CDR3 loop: CASSLETNGAEAFF. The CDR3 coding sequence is TGTGCCAGCAGCTTGGAGACTAATGGGGCTGAAGCTTTCTTT.

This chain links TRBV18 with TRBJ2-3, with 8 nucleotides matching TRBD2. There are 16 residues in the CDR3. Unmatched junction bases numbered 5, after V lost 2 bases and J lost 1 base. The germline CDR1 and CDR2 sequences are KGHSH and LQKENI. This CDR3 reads CASSPVKTSGTDTQYF. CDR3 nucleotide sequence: TGTGCCAGCTCACCAGTGAAGACTAGCGGCACAGATACGCAGTATTTT.

The CDR3 region has the DNA TGCGCCAGCAGCACCGGACAGGGAACAGATACGCAGTATTTT. Translating gives CASSTGQGTDTQYF. This sequence joins TRBV5-1 and TRBJ2-3, with TRBD1 identical over 8 bases. There are 14 residues in the CDR3. Germline CDR1 and CDR2: SGHRS and YFSETQ. V was pared by 4 bases and J by 3 bases, with 4 bases of the junction left unmatched.

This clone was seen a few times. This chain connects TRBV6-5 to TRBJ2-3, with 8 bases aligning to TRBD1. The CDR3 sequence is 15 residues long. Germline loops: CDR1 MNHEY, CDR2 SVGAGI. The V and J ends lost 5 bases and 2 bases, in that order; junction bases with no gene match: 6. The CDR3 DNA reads TGTGCCAGCAGTCCCGGACAGGGACACACAGATACGCAGTATTTT. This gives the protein CASSPGQGHTDTQYF.

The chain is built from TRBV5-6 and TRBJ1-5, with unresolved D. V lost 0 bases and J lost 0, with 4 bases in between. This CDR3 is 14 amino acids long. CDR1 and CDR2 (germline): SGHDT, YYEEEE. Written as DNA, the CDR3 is TGTGCCAGCAGCTTGGGACATAGCAATCAGCCCCAGCATTTT. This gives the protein CASSLGHSNQPQHF. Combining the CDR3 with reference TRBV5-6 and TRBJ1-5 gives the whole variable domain DAGVTQSPTHLIKTRGQQVTLRCSPKSGHDTVSWYQQALGQGPQFIFQYYEEEERQRGNFPDRFSGHQFPNYSSELNVNALLLGDSALYLCASSLGHSNQPQHFGDGTRLSIL.

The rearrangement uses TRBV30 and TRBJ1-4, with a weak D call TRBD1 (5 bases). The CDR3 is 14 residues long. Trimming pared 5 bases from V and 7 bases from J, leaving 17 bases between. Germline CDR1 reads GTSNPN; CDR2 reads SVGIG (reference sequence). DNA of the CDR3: TGTGCCTGGTCGGGGGGGGTTCTCGGTGAAAAACTGTTTTTT. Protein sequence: CAWSGGVLGEKLFF.

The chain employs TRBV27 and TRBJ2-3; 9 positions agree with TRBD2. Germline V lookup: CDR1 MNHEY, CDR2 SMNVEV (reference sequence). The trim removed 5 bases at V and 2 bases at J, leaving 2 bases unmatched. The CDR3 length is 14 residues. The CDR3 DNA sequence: TGTGCCAGCAGTGAGCGGGGGGACACAGATACGCAGTATTTT. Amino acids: CASSERGDTDTQYF.

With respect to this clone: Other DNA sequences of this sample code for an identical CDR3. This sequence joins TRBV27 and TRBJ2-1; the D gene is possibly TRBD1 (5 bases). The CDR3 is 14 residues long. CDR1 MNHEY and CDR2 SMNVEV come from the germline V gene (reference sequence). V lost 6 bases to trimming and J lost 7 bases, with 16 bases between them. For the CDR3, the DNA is TGTGCCAGCAGGAACACCAGGGTGAGGAATGAGCAGTTCTTC. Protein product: CASRNTRVRNEQFF.

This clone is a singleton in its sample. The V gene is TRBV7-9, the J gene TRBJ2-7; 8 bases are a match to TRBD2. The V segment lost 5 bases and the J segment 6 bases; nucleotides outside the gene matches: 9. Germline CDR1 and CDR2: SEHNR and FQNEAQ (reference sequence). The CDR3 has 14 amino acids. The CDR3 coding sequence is TGTGCCAGCAGCGCGGGGACTAGTGTTGCCGAGCAGTACTTC. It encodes CASSAGTSVAEQYF.

The CDR3 DNA reads TGTGCCAGCAGCTTAGGGGTCTTCGGCGGTCAGCTAAACACTGAAGCTTTCTTT. Translating it yields CASSLGVFGGQLNTEAFF. The J gene is TRBJ1-1, the V gene TRBV7-8; D unresolved. The V gene lost 1 base and the J gene lost 2 bases, with 20 bases spanning the gap. CDR1 and CDR2 (germline): SGHVS, FQNEAQ. This CDR3 is 18 amino acids long. The variable domain in full, completed from reference TRBV7-8 and TRBJ1-1, reads GAGVSQSPRYKVAKRGQDVALRCDPISGHVSLFWYQQALGQGPEFLTYFQNEAQLDKSGLPSDRFFAERPEGSVSTLKIQRTQQEDSAVYLCASSLGVFGGQLNTEAFFGQGTRLTVV.

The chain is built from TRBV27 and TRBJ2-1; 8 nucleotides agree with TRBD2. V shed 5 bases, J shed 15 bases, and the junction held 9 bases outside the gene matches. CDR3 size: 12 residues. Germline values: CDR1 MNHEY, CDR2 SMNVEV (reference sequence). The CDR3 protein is CASSAYSGAWFF. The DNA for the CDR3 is TGTGCCAGCAGTGCATATAGCGGGGCCTGGTTCTTC.

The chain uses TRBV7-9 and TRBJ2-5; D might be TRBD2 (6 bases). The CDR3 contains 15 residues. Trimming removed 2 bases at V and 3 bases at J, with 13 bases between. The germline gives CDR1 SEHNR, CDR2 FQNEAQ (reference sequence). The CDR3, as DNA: TGTGCCAGCAGCTTATATCTCGGGGGTAAAGAGACCCAGTACTTC. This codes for CASSLYLGGKETQYF.

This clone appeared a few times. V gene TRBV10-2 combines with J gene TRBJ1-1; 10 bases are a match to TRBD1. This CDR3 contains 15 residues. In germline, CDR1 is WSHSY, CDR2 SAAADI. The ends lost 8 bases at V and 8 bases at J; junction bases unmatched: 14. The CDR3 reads CASQTGGRSGEEAFF. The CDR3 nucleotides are TGCGCCAGCCAGACAGGGGGCCGTTCTGGAGAAGAAGCTTTCTTT.

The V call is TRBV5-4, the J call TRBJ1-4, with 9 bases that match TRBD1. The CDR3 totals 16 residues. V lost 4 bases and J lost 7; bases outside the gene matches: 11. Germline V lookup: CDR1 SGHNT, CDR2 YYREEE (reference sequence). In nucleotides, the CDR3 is TGTGCCAGCAGCAGGATCCCGGGACAGGGAAGTGAAAAACTGTTTTTT. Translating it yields CASSRIPGQGSEKLFF.

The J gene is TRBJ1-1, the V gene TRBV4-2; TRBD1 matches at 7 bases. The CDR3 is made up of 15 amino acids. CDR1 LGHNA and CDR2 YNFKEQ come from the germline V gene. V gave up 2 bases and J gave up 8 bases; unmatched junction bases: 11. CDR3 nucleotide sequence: TGTGCCAGCAGCCAAAATATACAGGGGTTGGGGGAAGCTTTCTTT. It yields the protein CASSQNIQGLGEAFF.

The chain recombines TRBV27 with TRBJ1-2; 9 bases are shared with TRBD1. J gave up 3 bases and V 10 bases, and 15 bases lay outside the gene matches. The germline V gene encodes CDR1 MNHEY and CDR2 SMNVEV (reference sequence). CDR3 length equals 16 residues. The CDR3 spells CATSENTGQGDYGYTF. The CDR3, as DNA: TGTGCCACCTCCGAAAACACGGGACAGGGAGACTATGGCTACACCTTC.

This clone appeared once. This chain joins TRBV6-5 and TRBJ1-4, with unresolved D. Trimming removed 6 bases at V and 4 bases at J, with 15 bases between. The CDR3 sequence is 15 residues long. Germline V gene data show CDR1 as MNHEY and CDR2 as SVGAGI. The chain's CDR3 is CASRAAGRYNEKLFF. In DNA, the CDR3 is TGTGCCAGCAGGGCGGCGGGGAGATATAATGAAAAACTGTTTTTT.

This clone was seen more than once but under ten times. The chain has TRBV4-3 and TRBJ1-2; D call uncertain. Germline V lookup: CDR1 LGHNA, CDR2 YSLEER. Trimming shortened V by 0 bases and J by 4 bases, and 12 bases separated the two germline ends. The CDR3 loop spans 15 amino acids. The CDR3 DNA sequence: TGCGCCAGCAGCCAAGAGAGAACAGCCTTCTATGGCTACACCTTC. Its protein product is CASSQERTAFYGYTF.

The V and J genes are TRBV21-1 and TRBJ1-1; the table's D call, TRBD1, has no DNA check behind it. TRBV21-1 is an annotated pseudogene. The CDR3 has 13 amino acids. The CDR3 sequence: CASSMGRKSEAFF. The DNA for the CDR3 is TGTGCCAGCAGCATGGGGCGTAAATCTGAAGCTTTCTTT.